A selection of T cell receptor beta chains follows, all from one sample in a study of lymphopenia after photon versus proton radiotherapy. Profiling relied on immunoSEQ multiplex PCR, and the TCRdb table lists in-frame clones only, not all of them. Seen here are around 160,000 clones, approximately 91% observed once, and the top ten hold roughly 4.7%. The sequencing here drew on peripheral blood, taken from a patient treated with photon-based radiotherapy. The receptors were gathered from a man in his forties or fifties with gastric cancer. The CDR3 runs from the conserved cysteine through the conserved F or W. The order of the fields is V gene, J gene, clone size, D gene, CDR3 DNA, CDR3 protein. A D gene is named only where the DNA matches it firmly. The size entry is marked missing in some rows and otherwise reads once, few, many or a size class.

V gene: TRBV7-2
J gene: TRBJ2-1
clone size: NA
D gene: TRBD1
CDR3 DNA: TGTGCCAGCAGCTTCAACAGGGGGCTCTACAATGAGCAGTTCTTC
CDR3 protein: CASSFNRGLYNEQFF

V gene: TRBV7-8
J gene: TRBJ1-2
clone size: NA
D gene: NA
CDR3 DNA: TGTGCCAGCAGCCCCTGGGCGGGGGCTGCGAGCTATGGCTACACCTTC
CDR3 protein: CASSPWAGAASYGYTF

V gene: TRBV19
J gene: TRBJ1-5
clone size: NA
D gene: TRBD1
CDR3 DNA: TGTGCCAGTAGCCGAATCGGGACAGGGGGAAGCAATCAGCCCCAGCATTTT
CDR3 protein: CASSRIGTGGSNQPQHF

V gene: TRBV27
J gene: TRBJ2-3
clone size: NA
D gene: NA
CDR3 DNA: TGTGCCAGCAGTTTGGGGCCCTGGGGTCCAGATACGCAGTATTTT
CDR3 protein: CASSLGPWGPDTQYF

V gene: TRBV30
J gene: TRBJ2-3
clone size: NA
D gene: NA
CDR3 DNA: TGTGCCTGGAGATCGGGCGGAAGGAGCACAGATACGCAGTATTTT
CDR3 protein: CAWRSGGRSTDTQYF

V gene: TRBV7-2
J gene: TRBJ2-5
clone size: NA
D gene: NA
CDR3 DNA: TGTGCCAGCAGCTTAGGTGGGGGGCGGGAGACCCAGTACTTC
CDR3 protein: CASSLGGGRETQYF

V gene: TRBV29-1
J gene: TRBJ1-3
clone size: NA
D gene: NA
CDR3 DNA: TGCAGCGTTGCTGGTGGAAGAGGGGACACCATATATTTT
CDR3 protein: CSVAGGRGDTIYF

V gene: TRBV5-1
J gene: TRBJ2-5
clone size: NA
D gene: NA
CDR3 DNA: TGCGCCAGCAGCCCTCAGGGTGGAGAAGGGGAGACCCAGTACTTC
CDR3 protein: CASSPQGGEGETQYF

V gene: TRBV7-9
J gene: TRBJ1-4
clone size: NA
D gene: NA
CDR3 DNA: TGTGCCAGCAGCTTACAGGTTGTAGAAGAAAAACTGTTTTTT
CDR3 protein: CASSLQVVEEKLFF

V gene: TRBV7-9
J gene: TRBJ1-2
clone size: NA
D gene: TRBD1
CDR3 DNA: TGTGCCAGCAGCTTAGAACAAGGGACAGGGATCTATGGCTACACCTTC
CDR3 protein: CASSLEQGTGIYGYTF

V gene: TRBV30
J gene: TRBJ2-2
clone size: NA
D gene: NA
CDR3 DNA: TGTGCCTGGAGGAAAACGAACACCGGGGAGCTGTTTTTT
CDR3 protein: CAWRKTNTGELFF

V gene: TRBV5-1
J gene: TRBJ1-1
clone size: NA
D gene: TRBD1
CDR3 DNA: TGCGCCAGCAGCTCGACAGGGGGCGCGAGGACTGAAGCTTTCTTT
CDR3 protein: CASSSTGGARTEAFF

V gene: TRBV7-8
J gene: TRBJ2-7
clone size: NA
D gene: TRBD2
CDR3 DNA: TGTGCCAGCAGCTTAGCTGCCGGGACTAGCGCCGCCTACGAGCAGTACTTC
CDR3 protein: CASSLAAGTSAAYEQYF

V gene: TRBV2
J gene: TRBJ2-4
clone size: NA
D gene: NA
CDR3 DNA: TGTGCCAGCATGGGAGCACGCAAAAACATTCAGTACTTC
CDR3 protein: CASMGARKNIQYF

V gene: TRBV20-1
J gene: TRBJ2-5
clone size: NA
D gene: NA
CDR3 DNA: TGCAGTGCTGAGGCAGGAGAGACCCAGTACTTC
CDR3 protein: CSAEAGETQYF

V gene: TRBV11-2
J gene: TRBJ2-2
clone size: NA
D gene: TRBD2
CDR3 DNA: TGTGCCAGCAGCCTGTCCGGGACTAGTGCAACCGGGGAGCTGTTTTTT
CDR3 protein: CASSLSGTSATGELFF

V gene: TRBV6-5
J gene: TRBJ2-3
clone size: NA
D gene: NA
CDR3 DNA: TGTGCCAGCAGACCAGCCGGGACGGCCACAGATACGCAGTATTTT
CDR3 protein: CASRPAGTATDTQYF

V gene: TRBV5-1
J gene: TRBJ1-1
clone size: NA
D gene: NA
CDR3 DNA: TGCGCCAGCAGCTCCCAGGGGTCCACTGAAGCTTTCTTT
CDR3 protein: CASSSQGSTEAFF

V gene: TRBV9
J gene: TRBJ2-5
clone size: NA
D gene: NA
CDR3 DNA: TGTGCCAGCAGCCAGGGGGGCAGTTGGGAGACCCAGTACTTC
CDR3 protein: CASSQGGSWETQYF

V gene: TRBV5-4
J gene: TRBJ2-7
clone size: NA
D gene: NA
CDR3 DNA: TGTGCCAGCAGCCCGCCTCTCTCCTACGAGCAGTACTTC
CDR3 protein: CASSPPLSYEQYF

V gene: TRBV28
J gene: TRBJ1-5
clone size: NA
D gene: NA
CDR3 DNA: TGTGCCAGCATCTTTCGGGCCGGCGGGCAGCCCCAGCATTTT
CDR3 protein: CASIFRAGGQPQHF

V gene: TRBV27
J gene: TRBJ2-7
clone size: NA
D gene: NA
CDR3 DNA: TGTGCCAGCAGTTTCAGGGTTAGCTCCTACGAGCAGTACTTC
CDR3 protein: CASSFRVSSYEQYF

V gene: TRBV9
J gene: TRBJ1-2
clone size: NA
D gene: TRBD1
CDR3 DNA: TGTGCCAGCAGCGTAGTCCCCGGACAGGGGGTTGGTGGCTACACCTTC
CDR3 protein: CASSVVPGQGVGGYTF

V gene: TRBV15
J gene: TRBJ1-5
clone size: NA
D gene: TRBD1
CDR3 DNA: TGTGCCACCAGCTCGACAGGGGTCGGGCAGCCCCAGCATTTT
CDR3 protein: CATSSTGVGQPQHF

V gene: TRBV30
J gene: TRBJ1-1
clone size: NA
D gene: NA
CDR3 DNA: TGTGCCTGGAGTATCGGGGCAGGGAACACTGAAGCTTTCTTT
CDR3 protein: CAWSIGAGNTEAFF

V gene: TRBV5-5
J gene: TRBJ2-3
clone size: NA
D gene: TRBD2
CDR3 DNA: TGTGCCAGCAGCTTGAGGAATGGCGGGAGGACAGATACGCAGTATTTT
CDR3 protein: CASSLRNGGRTDTQYF

V gene: TRBV7-6
J gene: TRBJ2-7
clone size: NA
D gene: NA
CDR3 DNA: TGTGCCAGCACCCTCTCTGGCAACGAGCAGTACTTC
CDR3 protein: CASTLSGNEQYF

V gene: TRBV18
J gene: TRBJ2-7
clone size: NA
D gene: TRBD2
CDR3 DNA: TGTGCCAGCTCACCACGAGCTAGCGGGAGCCCCTCCTACGAGCAGTACTTC
CDR3 protein: CASSPRASGSPSYEQYF

V gene: TRBV19
J gene: TRBJ1-3
clone size: NA
D gene: TRBD1
CDR3 DNA: TGTGCCAGTAGTATAGGGGTTCGGGACAGCTCTGGAAACACCATATATTTT
CDR3 protein: CASSIGVRDSSGNTIYF

V gene: TRBV6-4
J gene: TRBJ2-2
clone size: NA
D gene: NA
CDR3 DNA: TGTGCCAGCAGTGGGAGCGTGGGGGAGCTGTTTTTT
CDR3 protein: CASSGSVGELFF

V gene: TRBV5-1
J gene: TRBJ2-5
clone size: once
D gene: NA
CDR3 DNA: TGCGCCAGCAGCTTGTGGCCGGGAGAGAATGTTTTGGAGACCCAGTACTTC
CDR3 protein: CASSLWPGENVLETQYF

V gene: TRBV19
J gene: TRBJ2-6
clone size: NA
D gene: NA
CDR3 DNA: TGTGCCAGTACCCGAACACAACGGGGCTCTGGGGCCAACGTCCTGACTTTC
CDR3 protein: CASTRTQRGSGANVLTF

V gene: TRBV28
J gene: TRBJ2-4
clone size: NA
D gene: TRBD1
CDR3 DNA: TGTGCCAGCAGTGTGACAGGGGGCAAAAACATTCAGTACTTC
CDR3 protein: CASSVTGGKNIQYF